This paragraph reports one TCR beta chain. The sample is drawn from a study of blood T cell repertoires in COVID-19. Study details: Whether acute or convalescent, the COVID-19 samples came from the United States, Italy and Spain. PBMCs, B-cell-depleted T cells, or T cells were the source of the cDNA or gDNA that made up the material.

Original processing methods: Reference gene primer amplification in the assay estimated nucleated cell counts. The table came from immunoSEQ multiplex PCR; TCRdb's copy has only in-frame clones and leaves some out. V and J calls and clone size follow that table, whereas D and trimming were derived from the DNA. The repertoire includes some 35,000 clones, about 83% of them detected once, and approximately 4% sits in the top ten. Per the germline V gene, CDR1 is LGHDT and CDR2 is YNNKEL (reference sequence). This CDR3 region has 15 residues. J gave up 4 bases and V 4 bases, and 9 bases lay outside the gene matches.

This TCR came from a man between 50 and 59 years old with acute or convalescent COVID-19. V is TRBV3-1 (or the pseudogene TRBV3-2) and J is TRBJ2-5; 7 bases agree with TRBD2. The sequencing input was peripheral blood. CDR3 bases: TGTGCCAGCAGCCGCACTAGCGTTAGCCCAGAGACCCAGTACTTC. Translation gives CASSRTSVSPETQYF.